A selection of T cell receptor beta chains follows, all from one sample in a study of regulatory T cells in long-lasting Graves disease. TCRdb reanalysed the multiplex PCR reads using MiXCR and keeps one entry per CDR3 protein. The sample carries 580,000 or so distinct CDR3 sequences, roughly 16% recorded once. The sample was also linked to a second study, of T cells in Graves' hyperthyroidism and ophthalmopathy.

The specimen comprised peripheral blood mononuclear cells (PBMCs), sampled at new diagnosis, from a patient treated with antithyroid drugs. The receptors were gathered from a man younger than 35 with Graves disease. The CDR3 runs from the conserved cysteine through the conserved F or W. The D gene is left open where the match is weak. Only some rows state a clone size, as once, few, many or a class for expanded clones.

J,size,D,V,CDR3,DNA
TRBJ1-1,-,-,TRBV11-2,CASSSYRASTFF,TGTGCCAGCAGTAGCTACAGGGCTTCGACTTTCTTT
TRBJ2-7,many,TRBD1,TRBV11-2,CASSPLGRTGIYEQYF,TGTGCCAGCAGCCCCCTTGGTCGGACAGGGATATACGAGCAGTACTTC
TRBJ2-3,-,TRBD1,TRBV9,CASSVGGDSRTDTQYF,TGTGCCAGCAGCGTAGGAGGGGACAGCCGGACAGATACGCAGTATTTT
TRBJ1-6,many,-,TRBV7-6,CASSLARRSSYNSPLHF,TGTGCCAGCAGCTTAGCGCGCAGGAGCTCCTATAATTCACCCCTCCACTTT
TRBJ1-2,few,TRBD1,TRBV6-1,CASSPWTGKGSGYTF,TGTGCCAGCAGTCCATGGACAGGGAAAGGAAGCGGCTACACCTTC
TRBJ1-1,-,-,TRBV27,CASSLEGTDTEAFF,TGTGCCAGCAGTTTAGAAGGGACCGACACTGAAGCTTTCTTT
TRBJ2-1,few,TRBD2,TRBV9,CASRAGGSNEQFF,TGTGCCAGCAGGGCGGGGGGCAGCAATGAGCAGTTCTTC
TRBJ2-1,many,TRBD1,TRBV7-2,CASSLARLQGAGEQFF,TGTGCCAGCAGCTTAGCGCGTTTACAGGGGGCAGGCGAGCAGTTCTTC
TRBJ2-7,many,-,TRBV3-1,CASSPGQPYEQYF,TGTGCCAGCAGTCCGGGACAACCATACGAGCAGTACTTC
TRBJ2-5,many,TRBD2,TRBV6-5,CASSYLAGGRETQYF,TGTGCCAGCAGTTACCTTGCGGGAGGGCGGGAGACCCAGTACTTC
TRBJ2-5,-,TRBD2,TRBV7-9,CAHRSGRETQYF,TGTGCCCACAGGAGCGGGAGAGAGACCCAGTACTTC
TRBJ2-2,few,TRBD1,TRBV19,CASSIRTGRTGELFF,TGTGCCAGTAGTATAAGGACAGGTCGAACCGGGGAGCTGTTTTTT
TRBJ2-3,few,-,TRBV7-3,CASGYEGRADTQYF,TGTGCCAGCGGATACGAGGGGCGGGCAGATACGCAGTATTTT
TRBJ2-7,many,-,TRBV24-1,CATSDFPAYEQYF,TGTGCCACCAGTGATTTCCCCGCCTACGAGCAGTACTTC
TRBJ2-7,many,-,TRBV20-1,CSAASAGSNEQYF,TGCAGTGCTGCCTCGGCGGGAAGCAACGAGCAGTACTTC
TRBJ2-2,many,-,TRBV20-1,CSARDRVTGELFF,TGCAGTGCTAGAGACAGGGTTACCGGGGAGCTGTTTTTT
TRBJ2-3,-,-,TRBV3-1,CASSPQRVGSTDTQYF,TGTGCCAGCAGCCCGCAGCGTGTTGGGAGCACAGATACGCAGTATTTT
TRBJ1-1,many,-,TRBV7-3,CASSPRNPDRTIEAFF,TGTGCCAGCAGCCCTCGTAACCCAGACAGAACAATTGAAGCTTTCTTT
TRBJ2-1,many,TRBD2,TRBV6-1,CASSEGLAGNNEQFF,TGTGCCAGCAGTGAAGGTCTAGCGGGGAACAATGAGCAGTTCTTC
TRBJ2-2,-,-,TRBV2,CASSGVVANTGELFF,TGTGCCAGCAGTGGTGTGGTCGCGAACACCGGGGAGCTGTTTTTT
TRBJ2-7,many,-,TRBV30,CAWNRGNHEQYF,TGTGCCTGGAACCGGGGCAACCACGAGCAGTACTTC
TRBJ2-7,many,TRBD2,TRBV12-3/TRBV12-4,CASSRGTRFSEQYF,TGTGCCAGCAGCAGAGGGACTAGATTCAGCGAGCAGTACTTC
TRBJ1-1,-,TRBD1,TRBV7-9,CASSSSSGGEAFF,TGTGCCAGCAGCTCCTCGTCAGGGGGGGAAGCTTTCTTT
TRBJ2-5,many,TRBD2,TRBV12-3/TRBV12-4,CASSHPEGLAAQETQYF,TGTGCCAGCAGTCACCCCGAAGGGCTAGCGGCTCAAGAGACCCAGTACTTC
TRBJ2-7,few,TRBD1,TRBV20-1,CSASTGGYEQYF,TGCAGTGCTAGCACAGGGGGCTACGAGCAGTACTTC
TRBJ1-4,few,-,TRBV20-1,CSAQGTNEKLFF,TGCAGTGCCCAGGGAACTAATGAAAAACTGTTTTTT
TRBJ2-7,many,-,TRBV12-3/TRBV12-4,CASSFGGNYEQYF,TGTGCCAGCAGTTTTGGGGGAAACTACGAGCAGTACTTC
TRBJ2-1,few,TRBD1,TRBV28,CASNTAGTGNEQFF,TGTGCCAGCAATACAGCCGGGACAGGTAATGAGCAGTTCTTC
TRBJ1-6,few,TRBD1,TRBV3-1,CASRRDSNSPLHF,TGTGCCAGCAGACGGGACAGCAATTCACCCCTCCACTTT
TRBJ2-1,many,-,TRBV29-1,CSVDGGSGSYNEQFF,TGCAGCGTTGACGGGGGTAGTGGGTCCTACAATGAGCAGTTCTTC
TRBJ2-3,-,TRBD2,TRBV5-1,CASSYGAWEGRADTQYF,TGCGCCAGCAGCTATGGTGCGTGGGAGGGCCGTGCAGATACGCAGTATTTT
TRBJ2-7,-,TRBD2,TRBV10-3,CAISEGLAGAYEQYF,TGTGCCATCAGTGAGGGTCTGGCGGGAGCCTACGAGCAGTACTTC
TRBJ2-5,-,TRBD2,TRBV9,CASSAFFSGIETQYF,TGTGCCAGCAGCGCTTTCTTTAGCGGGATAGAGACCCAGTACTTC
TRBJ1-1,-,-,TRBV5-1,CASSLVPGEHTEAFF,TGCGCCAGCAGCTTGGTTCCGGGGGAGCACACTGAAGCTTTCTTT
TRBJ2-2,many,TRBD1,TRBV12-3/TRBV12-4,CASSPELWQGASGELFF,TGTGCCAGCAGTCCAGAGCTCTGGCAGGGGGCGTCCGGGGAGCTGTTTTTT
TRBJ2-7,many,-,TRBV28,CASSLSGLSYEQYF,TGTGCCAGCAGTTTAAGCGGACTCTCCTACGAGCAGTACTTC
TRBJ2-7,many,TRBD2,TRBV18,CASSPLGLAGSYEQYF,TGTGCCAGCTCACCACTTGGACTAGCGGGATCCTACGAGCAGTACTTC
TRBJ2-2,many,TRBD2,TRBV6-1,CASRDRLAGGPGTGELFF,TGTGCCAGCAGGGATCGACTAGCGGGAGGGCCCGGCACCGGGGAGCTGTTTTTT
TRBJ2-3,-,-,TRBV10-3,CAISLDWTNTQYF,TGTGCCATCAGCCTAGACTGGACGAATACGCAGTATTTT
TRBJ2-5,few,-,TRBV20-1,CSARSPTATQYF,TGCAGTGCTAGATCCCCGACGGCGACCCAGTACTTC
TRBJ2-1,many,TRBD1,TRBV28,CASSLRDSGNEQFF,TGTGCCAGCAGCTTACGGGACAGTGGAAATGAGCAGTTCTTC
TRBJ2-7,few,-,TRBV7-3,CASSPVGGAGKQYF,TGTGCCAGCAGCCCAGTCGGGGGTGCGGGCAAGCAGTACTTC
TRBJ2-3,few,TRBD2,TRBV20-1,CSAGGGGPSIDTQYF,TGCAGTGCTGGGGGGGGAGGGCCCAGTATAGATACGCAGTATTTT
TRBJ2-3,few,-,TRBV6-1,CASSRTESLQYF,TGTGCCAGCAGTAGGACAGAATCCTTACAGTATTTT
TRBJ2-1,-,-,TRBV2,CASRAPGFVIFNEQFF,TGTGCCAGCAGAGCACCAGGTTTCGTCATCTTTAATGAGCAGTTCTTC
TRBJ1-4,few,TRBD1,TRBV5-1,CASSPIPGQGASRANEKLFF,TGCGCCAGCAGCCCGATCCCGGGACAGGGGGCGAGTAGAGCTAATGAAAAACTGTTTTTT
TRBJ2-1,few,-,TRBV20-1,CSAREGLINEQFF,TGCAGTGCTAGAGAGGGACTGATCAATGAGCAGTTCTTC
TRBJ2-7,many,TRBD2,TRBV20-1,CSASGASGASYEQYF,TGCAGTGCCAGTGGAGCTAGCGGGGCCTCCTACGAGCAGTACTTC
TRBJ2-7,few,-,TRBV25-1,CASSDEPRGRYEQYF,TGTGCCAGCAGTGATGAACCCAGGGGCAGGTACGAGCAGTACTTC
TRBJ2-2,-,-,TRBV6-1,CASRRWSGANTGELFF,TGTGCCAGCCGGAGGTGGTCGGGGGCGAACACCGGGGAGCTGTTTTTT
TRBJ2-1,few,TRBD2,TRBV7-3,CASSLFLAGGREQFF,TGTGCCAGCAGCTTATTTTTAGCGGGGGGACGAGAGCAGTTCTTC
TRBJ2-5,many,-,TRBV6-1,CASSPRVLETQYF,TGTGCCAGCAGCCCCAGGGTTTTGGAGACCCAGTACTTC